The 10 T cell receptor beta chains below come from one sample, sequenced in a study of blood T cell repertoires in COVID-19. Measured with immunoSEQ multiplex PCR; TCRdb has only the in-frame clones, and not every one. The sample has about 170,000 clones, approximately 86% seen once. The sequenced material came from peripheral blood. Receptors were obtained from an elderly woman with COVID-19, enrolled during active disease.

The chain links TRBV5-1 to TRBJ2-2; maybe TRBD1 (6 bases). The germline V and J ends were trimmed by 2 bases and 1 base, with 6 bases remaining between them. Germline V gene sequence: CDR1 SGHRS, CDR2 YFSETQ. The length of the CDR3 is 14 residues. CDR3 sequence (DNA): TGCGCCAGCAGCTTACAGGGGAACACCGGGGAGCTGTTTTTT. It is translated as CASSLQGNTGELFF.

The chain has TRBV19 and TRBJ2-1; TRBD2 agrees at 7 bases. This CDR3 contains 21 residues. Germline V gene data show CDR1 as LNHDA and CDR2 as SQIVND (reference sequence). J was trimmed by 2 bases and V by 0 bases; bases with no gene match: 19. CDR3 coding DNA: TGTGCCAGTAGTATAGATCTTCCGGGGCACCCGGCGGGAGTCCCCTACAATGAGCAGTTCTTC. Amino acid sequence: CASSIDLPGHPAGVPYNEQFF.

The chain combines TRBV19 with TRBJ2-1, with 12 bases aligning to TRBD2. V lost 5 bases and J lost 6; bases outside the gene matches: 5. The CDR3 runs to 15 residues. In germline, CDR1 is LNHDA, CDR2 SQIVND (reference sequence). Written as DNA, the CDR3 is TGTGCCAGTAGTCCCCGGGGACTAGCGGGCAATGAGCAGTTCTTC. Encoded protein: CASSPRGLAGNEQFF.

The chain couples TRBV5-1 to TRBJ2-5, with 7 bases matching TRBD2. V lost 6 bases and J lost 1; bases outside the gene matches: 9. The CDR3 runs to 15 residues. Germline assignment: CDR1 SGHRS and CDR2 YFSETQ. The CDR3 spells CASNQGGRGQETQYF. The CDR3 bases are TGCGCCAGCAACCAAGGAGGGAGGGGCCAAGAGACCCAGTACTTC.

The genes are TRBV6-5 and TRBJ2-7; D is possibly TRBD1 (6 bases). Looked up from germline, CDR1 is MNHEY and CDR2 is SVGAGI. CDR3 length equals 14 residues. Trimming stripped 0 bases from V and 2 bases from J, with 8 bases between. The CDR3 nucleotides are TGTGCCAGCAGTTACTCATGGGGGCCCTACGAGCAGTACTTC. Amino acid sequence: CASSYSWGPYEQYF.

The chain is built from TRBV5-1 and TRBJ2-7; 11 bases map to TRBD1. Per germline, CDR1 SGHRS and CDR2 YFSETQ. V trimming: 2 bases; J trimming: 6 bases; junction bases outside the gene matches: 10. CDR3 length equals 16 residues. The CDR3 reads CASSFSAGTGGSEQYF. DNA for the CDR3: TGCGCCAGCAGCTTCAGCGCCGGGACAGGGGGTAGCGAGCAGTACTTC.

About this clone itself: Other DNA sequences within the sample encode an identical CDR3. V and J are TRBV5-1 and TRBJ1-6, with 8 bases lining up with TRBD1. CDR3 length: 15 amino acids. Trimming removed 0 bases from V and 10 bases from J; junction bases left unmatched: 6. Germline V lookup: CDR1 SGHRS, CDR2 YFSETQ. The CDR3 DNA reads TGCGCCAGCAGCTTGGGAACAGGGGGGAACTCACCCCTCCACTTT. Amino acid sequence: CASSLGTGGNSPLHF.

The chain couples TRBV4-1 to TRBJ2-7; TRBD1 is a possible D gene (5 bases). Germline V gene data show CDR1 as MGHRA and CDR2 as YSYEKL. CDR3 length equals 13 residues. The V and J ends lost 6 bases and 3 bases respectively, with 12 bases between them. CDR3 sequence: CASSQTDIYEQYF. CDR3 sequence (DNA): TGCGCCAGCAGTCAGACAGATATCTACGAGCAGTACTTC.

This clone was observed a few times. CDR3 nucleotide sequence: TGCGCCAGCAGCCAAGATACAGCGAACACTGAAGCTTTCTTT. Translated, it gives CASSQDTANTEAFF. This rearrangement joins TRBV4-3 to TRBJ1-1; the D is unclear. CDR1 and CDR2 (germline): LGHNA, YSLEER. Trimming left V 0 bases short and J 1 base short, with 6 bases between. CDR3 length: 14 amino acids.

This clone was detected once. The chain recombines TRBV15 with TRBJ1-1; a possible D gene is TRBD1 (5 bases). The CDR3 totals 15 residues. V was shortened by 0 bases and J by 2 bases, with 10 bases between the two germline ends. Germline lookup yields CDR1 LNHNV and CDR2 YYDKDF (reference sequence). CDR3 sequence: CATSRDPGLNTEAFF. The CDR3 nucleotides are TGTGCCACCAGCAGAGACCCGGGACTTAACACTGAAGCTTTCTTT.